This entry lists 23 T cell receptor beta chains sequenced from one sample in a study of OX40 agonist ivuxolimab in advanced cancers. The data were produced by immunoSEQ multiplex PCR, yet TCRdb's version contains in-frame clones alone and is incomplete. The sample yields under 85,000 clones, around 86% seen once. This specimen was CD4+ or CD8+ T cells sorted from blood, taken in a trial of the OX40 agonist ivuxolimab. These receptors were obtained from an adult with an advanced solid tumor such as melanoma, head and neck, liver or kidney cancer.

The rearrangement links TRBV6-5 to TRBJ2-7; the D gene is possibly TRBD2 (6 bases). This CDR3 is 15 amino acids long. The V end was cut by 2 bases, the J end by 6 bases, with 17 bases between. The V gene's germline CDR1 is MNHEY and CDR2 SVGAGI. The CDR3 DNA sequence: TGTGCCAGCAGTTACCGCCGCCGGGACTCGTTCGAGCAGTACTTC. It is translated as CASSYRRRDSFEQYF.

This clone is a singleton in its sample. This chain joins TRBV5-4 and TRBJ1-3; TRBD1 matches 7 bases. In germline, CDR1 is SGHNT, CDR2 YYREEE (reference sequence). The CDR3 covers 16 residues. Trimming took 4 bases from V and 0 from J; bases not matched to a gene: 7. CDR3 sequence reads: CASSHTGASSGNTIYF. The CDR3 coding sequence is TGTGCCAGCAGCCACACAGGGGCTTCCTCTGGAAACACCATATATTTT.

The chain couples TRBV7-2 to TRBJ1-3; possibly TRBD1 for D (6 bases). V was trimmed by 2 bases and J by 0 bases, leaving 17 bases between them. The V gene's germline CDR1 is SGHTA and CDR2 FQGNSA. This CDR3 has 18 amino acids. The CDR3 nucleotides are TGTGCCAGCAGCTTACAGGGGCCGCTTCTCTCCTCTGGAAACACCATATATTTT. Its protein product is CASSLQGPLLSSGNTIYF.

The J gene is TRBJ1-2, the V gene TRBV11-2; the match to TRBD1 covers 7 bases. The CDR3 has 13 residues. Per the germline V gene, CDR1 is SGHAT and CDR2 is FQNNGV. V lost 2 bases and J lost 7; bases outside the gene matches: 4. The CDR3 DNA is TGTGCCAGCAGCTTAACAGGGGCTGGTGGCTACACCTTC. Amino acid sequence: CASSLTGAGGYTF.

Only a few counts were recorded for this clone. The chain employs TRBV5-4 and TRBJ2-2, with 9 bases matching TRBD1. Trimming took 5 bases from V and 0 from J; bases not matched to a gene: 5. The germline V gene encodes CDR1 SGHNT and CDR2 YYREEE (reference sequence). CDR3 size: 16 residues. The CDR3 DNA reads TGTGCCAGCAGTAAACAGGGGGCGCCGAACACCGGGGAGCTGTTTTTT. As protein: CASSKQGAPNTGELFF.

V gene TRBV27 combines with J gene TRBJ1-2; D unresolved. CDR1 and CDR2 from the germline V gene are MNHEY and SMNVEV (reference sequence). The V end was cut by 5 bases, the J end by 7 bases, with 26 bases between. The CDR3 runs to 17 residues. The CDR3 DNA reads TGTGCCAGCAGTCCCAGTTTGAGGGCGGAATTTGATCCTGGCTACACCTTC. Its protein product is CASSPSLRAEFDPGYTF.

The V and J genes are TRBV6-5 and TRBJ2-7, with a weak D call TRBD1 (5 bases). CDR3 length: 14 residues. V was cut by 6 bases and J by 0 bases, with 12 bases left in between. Looked up from germline, CDR1 is MNHEY and CDR2 is SVGAGI. CDR3 region: CASRYGQGSYEQYF. DNA for the CDR3: TGTGCCAGCAGATATGGCCAGGGCTCCTACGAGCAGTACTTC.

The chain uses TRBV19 and TRBJ1-5, with D tentatively TRBD1 (6 bases). The CDR3 has 15 amino acids. With 7 bases removed from V and 2 bases from J, the gap between germline ends came to 15 bases. Germline-derived CDR1 and CDR2 are LNHDA and SQIVND (reference sequence). CDR3 sequence: CASTPGGGGNQPQHF. The CDR3 DNA follows: TGTGCCAGTACCCCCGGCGGGGGCGGCAATCAGCCCCAGCATTTT.

The chain carries TRBV12-5 and TRBJ2-7, with D tentatively TRBD2 (6 bases). Trimming took off 2 bases at V and 2 bases at J, with 13 bases between the two ends. The germline V gene encodes CDR1 LGHNT and CDR2 FRNRAP. The length of the CDR3 is 15 residues. The CDR3 DNA reads as TGTGCTAGTGGTTTGATAACCGGGGGTCCCTACGAGCAGTACTTC. This gives the protein CASGLITGGPYEQYF.

This rearrangement joins TRBV28 to TRBJ1-1; D might be TRBD1 (5 bases). Germline CDR1 reads MDHEN; CDR2 reads SYDVKM. The CDR3 runs 14 residues. CDR3 nucleotides: TGTGCTACGATTTTTGGGGGGGGTAACACTGAAGCTTTCTTT. Its translation is CATIFGGGNTEAFF. The whole variable domain, remainder taken from reference TRBV28 and TRBJ1-1, is DVKVTQSSRYLVKRTGEKVFLECVQDMDHENMFWYRQDPGLGLRLIYFSYDVKMKEKGDIPEGYSVSREKKERFSLILESASTNQTSMYLCATIFGGGNTEAFFGQGTRLTVV.

As DNA, the CDR3 is TGTGCCAGCTCACCCCCAGGTCTCTCTGGGGCCAACGTCCTGACTTTC. It translates to CASSPPGLSGANVLTF. V gene TRBV18 combines with J gene TRBJ2-6, with no clear D. There are 16 residues in the CDR3. V dropped 3 bases and J dropped 0 bases, with 9 bases sitting between them. Looked up from germline, CDR1 is KGHSH and CDR2 is LQKENI. Full variable domain (missing parts from reference TRBV18 and TRBJ2-6): NAGVMQNPRHLVRRRGQEARLRCSPMKGHSHVYWYRQLPEEGLKFMVYLQKENIIDESGMPKERFSAEFPKEGPSILRIQQVVRGDSAAYFCASSPPGLSGANVLTFGAGSRLTVL.

This chain uses TRBV30 with TRBJ2-7; TRBD2 might be the D (6 bases). Germline V gene lookup returns CDR1 GTSNPN and CDR2 SVGIG (reference sequence). Deletions cut 0 bases from V and 4 bases from J, with 7 bases between. There are 12 residues in the CDR3. This chain's CDR3 is CAWSVGGYEQYF. DNA of the CDR3: TGTGCCTGGAGTGTCGGGGGTTACGAGCAGTACTTC.

This chain uses TRBV5-1 with TRBJ1-1; D not certain. V gave up 1 base and J gave up 7 bases, with 11 bases separating them. Germline V gives CDR1 SGHRS, CDR2 YFSETQ. The CDR3 runs to 13 residues. The CDR3 DNA reads TGCGCCAGCAGCTTGATACGAGAAGGTGAAGCTTTCTTT. It yields the protein CASSLIREGEAFF.

The V and J genes are TRBV7-2 and TRBJ1-2, with D uncertain. Germline V gene sequence: CDR1 SGHTA, CDR2 FQGNSA. This CDR3 has 13 residues. The V and J ends lost 1 base and 7 bases respectively, with 10 bases between them. CDR3 nucleotides: TGTGCCAGCAGCTTAGGCCCCGTGGGTGGCTACACCTTC. It translates to CASSLGPVGGYTF.

The rearrangement joins TRBV5-4 to TRBJ2-3, with a weak D call TRBD2 (7 bases). Germline CDR1 and CDR2: SGHNT and YYREEE (reference sequence). The CDR3 extends over 12 amino acids. CDR3 nucleotide sequence: TGTGCACAAGGGGGAGGGACAGATACGCAGTATTTT. It codes for CAQGGGTDTQYF. The full variable domain, in which reference TRBV5-4 and TRBJ2-3 provide the parts outside the CDR3, is ETGVTQSPTHLIKTRGQQVTLRCSSQSGHNTVSWYQQALGQGPQFIFQYYREEENGRGNFPPRFSGLQFPNYSSELNVNALELDDSALYLCAQGGGTDTQYFGPGTRLTVL.

This chain joins TRBV19 and TRBJ1-3; TRBD1 matches at 8 bases. CDR1 is LNHDA and CDR2 is SQIVND in the germline V gene (reference sequence). V lost 9 bases and J lost 4; bases outside the gene matches: 11. CDR3 length equals 15 residues. The CDR3 DNA is TGTGCCAGCTTAATCCAGGGGGCGAGAGGAAACACCATATATTTT. Translated, it gives CASLIQGARGNTIYF.

Written as DNA, the CDR3 is TGCGCCAGCAGCACCCGGACAGGTCCTGACACTGAAGCTTTCTTT. The encoded protein is CASSTRTGPDTEAFF. The J gene is TRBJ1-1, the V gene TRBV5-1, with TRBD1 matching over 7 bases. The germline V gene encodes CDR1 SGHRS and CDR2 YFSETQ. With 4 bases clipped from V and 3 bases from J, the junction kept 9 bases outside the gene matches. This CDR3 has 15 residues.

Concerning this clone itself: At one of its ends the junction is not consistent with the germline gene, which may arise from a read error. V and J are TRBV19 and TRBJ2-5, with 10 nucleotides matching TRBD2. The CDR3 totals 17 residues. The germline V gene encodes CDR1 LNHDA and CDR2 SQIVND (reference sequence). CDR3 in DNA: TGTGCCAGTAGTATAGGCCTAGCGGGAGAGCGCCAAAAGACCCAGTACTTC. This translates into CASSIGLAGERQKTQYF.

The J gene is TRBJ1-1, the V gene TRBV7-2; D gene unclear. Germline assignment: CDR1 SGHTA and CDR2 FQGNSA. This CDR3 has 14 amino acids. V dropped 0 bases and J dropped 3 bases, with 8 bases sitting between them. The CDR3 reads CASSLAPWDTEAFF. The CDR3 DNA reads as TGTGCCAGCAGCTTAGCACCTTGGGACACTGAAGCTTTCTTT.

The V and J genes are TRBV30 and TRBJ1-1, with unresolved D. The ends were cut back, 5 bases at V and 1 base at J, with 14 bases in the middle. The V gene's germline CDR1 is GTSNPN and CDR2 SVGIG (reference sequence). This CDR3 region has 14 residues. DNA for the CDR3: TGTGCCTGGGGCACGGGAGTTTCGAACACTGAAGCTTTCTTT. Residues: CAWGTGVSNTEAFF.

The V and J genes are TRBV6-6 and TRBJ2-7; D remains unclear. Germline assignment: CDR1 MNHNY and CDR2 SVGAGI (reference sequence). The CDR3 is 14 residues long. V lost 0 bases and J lost 3, with 9 bases in between. CDR3 protein: CASSYSVGFYEQYF. For the CDR3, the DNA is TGTGCCAGCAGTTACTCCGTCGGATTCTACGAGCAGTACTTC.

The rearrangement links TRBV2 to TRBJ2-7, with 11 bases aligning to TRBD1. V lost 7 bases to trimming and J lost 2 bases; unmatched junction nucleotides: 7. The CDR3 consists of 15 residues. CDR1 is SNHLY, CDR2 FYNNEI, per germline. CDR3 nucleotide sequence: TGTGCCAGCAACGTAGCGGGACAGGGGGCCTACGAGCAGTACTTC. It specifies CASNVAGQGAYEQYF.

The chain employs TRBV6-6 and TRBJ2-1, with TRBD2 matching over 14 bases. This CDR3 comprises 14 residues. In germline, CDR1 is MNHNY, CDR2 SVGAGI (reference sequence). Trimming cost V 6 bases and J 12 bases; bases outside gene matches: 7. CDR3 nucleotides: TGTGCCAGCAGAACCGGGACTAGCGGGAGTTGGCAGTTCTTC. Translating gives CASRTGTSGSWQFF.